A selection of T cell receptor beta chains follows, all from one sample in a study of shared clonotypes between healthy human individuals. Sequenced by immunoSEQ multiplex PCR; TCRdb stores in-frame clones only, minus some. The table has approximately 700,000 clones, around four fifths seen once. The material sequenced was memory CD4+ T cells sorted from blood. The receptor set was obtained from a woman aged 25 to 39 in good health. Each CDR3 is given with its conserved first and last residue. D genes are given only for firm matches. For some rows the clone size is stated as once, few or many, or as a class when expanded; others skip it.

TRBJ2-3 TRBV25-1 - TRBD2 TGTGCCAGCAGGGGGTCCGGGACTAGCGGAAGCAAGGATTCTACGCAGTATTTT CASRGSGTSGSKDSTQYF
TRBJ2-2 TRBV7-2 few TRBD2 TGTGCCAGCAGCTTAAGTAGCGGGGGCACCGGGGAGCTGTTTTTT CASSLSSGGTGELFF
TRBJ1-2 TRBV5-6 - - TGTGCCAGCAGCTTGGTCACAGGCGACTATGGCTACACCTTC CASSLVTGDYGYTF
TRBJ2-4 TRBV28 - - TGTGCCAGCAGTTCCCAAACACGGACGGAGCAAAACATTCAGTACTTC CASSSQTRTEQNIQYF
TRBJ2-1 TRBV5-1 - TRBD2 TGCGCCAGCAGCTGGCGGGAGGTATCCTACAATGAGCAGTTCTTC CASSWREVSYNEQFF
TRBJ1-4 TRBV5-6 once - TGTGCCAGCAGCTTGGTTGCAACTAATGAAAAACTGTTTTTT CASSLVATNEKLFF
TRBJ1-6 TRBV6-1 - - TGTGCCAGCCGGACAGCCGATTCCGGAAATTCACCCCTCCACTTT CASRTADSGNSPLHF
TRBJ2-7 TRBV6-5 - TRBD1 TGTGCCAGCAACGGACAGGGACGTACTAGCGAGCAGTACTTC CASNGQGRTSEQYF
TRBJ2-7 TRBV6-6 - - TGTGCCAGCAGTTCCTATCCCAAATACGAGCAGTACTTC CASSSYPKYEQYF
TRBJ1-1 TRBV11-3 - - TGTGCCAGCAGCTTAGCTTACCGATCTGAAGCTTTCTTT CASSLAYRSEAFF
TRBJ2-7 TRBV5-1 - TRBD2 TGCGCCAGCAGCTTGGAGGCTAGCGGGCAGTCCTACGAGCAGTACTTC CASSLEASGQSYEQYF
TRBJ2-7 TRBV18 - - TGTGCCAGCTCACCACGGATCGGGGAGCAGTACTTC CASSPRIGEQYF
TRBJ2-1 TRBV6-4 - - TGTGCCAGCAGTGACTCGTTCCGGGCTCCTGAGCAGTTCTTC CASSDSFRAPEQFF
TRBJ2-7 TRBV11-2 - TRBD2 TGTGCCAGCAGCCATTTAGCGGGAGGCGATACTTACGAGCAGTACTTC CASSHLAGGDTYEQYF
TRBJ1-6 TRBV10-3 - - TGTGCCATCAGTGAGTCGGACCCTAATTCACCCCTCCACTTT CAISESDPNSPLHF
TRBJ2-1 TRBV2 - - TGTGCCAGCAGTCCGACGCCGCTAGCAAATGAGCAGTTCTTC CASSPTPLANEQFF
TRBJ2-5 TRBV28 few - TGTGCCAGCAGCCGGGAGAGAGCGGGGGGACAGGGGTATAGCGGGAGGACACCTGGGGCCCAGTACTTC CASSRERAGGQGYSGRTPGAQYF
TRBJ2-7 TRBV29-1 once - TGCAGCGCACAACCCCAGGGCACCTACGAGCAGTACTTC CSAQPQGTYEQYF
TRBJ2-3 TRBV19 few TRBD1 TGTGCCAGTAGTTCATACACAGGGGCTACGCAGTATTTT CASSSYTGATQYF
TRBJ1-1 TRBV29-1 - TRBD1 TGCAGCGCCCAGCGACAGGGAGCTGAAGCTTTCTTT CSAQRQGAEAFF
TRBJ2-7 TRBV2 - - TGTGCCAGCAGGGCGGGACTCCTCAACCGCGAGCAGTACTTC CASRAGLLNREQYF
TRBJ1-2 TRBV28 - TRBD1 TGTGCCAGCAACAGGGGGCTTGGCTACACCTTC CASNRGLGYTF
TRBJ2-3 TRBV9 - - TGTGCCAGCAGCGTAGAAGTGTCTAGCACAGATACGCAGTATTTT CASSVEVSSTDTQYF
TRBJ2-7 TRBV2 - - TGTGCCAGCAGTTTGCAGGGCCCCCGTAATGGATACGAGCAGTACTTC CASSLQGPRNGYEQYF
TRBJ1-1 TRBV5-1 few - TGCGCCAGCAGCATATCCGGGACCGTCAAGTCTGAAGCTTTCTTT CASSISGTVKSEAFF
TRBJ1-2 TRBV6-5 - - TGTGCCAGCAGCACAACAGGGTTTGGCTACACCTTC CASSTTGFGYTF
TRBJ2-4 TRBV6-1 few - TGTGCCAGCAGTGAACAGGGGGGTGAGGACTACATTCAGTACTTC CASSEQGGEDYIQYF
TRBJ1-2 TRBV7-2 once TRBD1 TGTGCCAGCAGCCACGGACAGGGCCACTATGGCTACACCTTC CASSHGQGHYGYTF
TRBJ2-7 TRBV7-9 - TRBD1 TGTGCCAGCAGCCCGGACAGGTCTCACTACGAGCAGTACTTC CASSPDRSHYEQYF